Below are 9 T cell receptor beta chains sequenced from a single sample in a study of cytomegalovirus exposure and HLA in healthy donors. PCR used 60 Vbeta primers and 13 Jbeta primers. The method was immunoSEQ multiplex PCR; TCRdb's version includes in-frame clones alone and lacks a portion of them. The sample shows some 150,000 clones, roughly 70% of them seen only once. Sample: PBMCs. The receptors stem from a woman between 55 and 75 years old in good health and CMV-seropositive.

This chain joins TRBV18 and TRBJ1-5; 8 bases align to TRBD1. V dropped 5 bases and J dropped 7; count of bases not matched to a gene: 7. The germline CDR1 and CDR2 sequences are KGHSH and LQKENI. CDR3 length: 14 amino acids. The CDR3 sequence is CASSSAGGEQPQHF. CDR3 in DNA: TGTGCCAGCTCATCTGCAGGGGGCGAACAGCCCCAGCATTTT.

There are a few counts of this clone. The chain is built from TRBV7-6 and TRBJ2-1; 13 bases match TRBD2. Germline-derived CDR1 and CDR2 are SGHVS and FNYEAQ. The CDR3 length is 15 residues. V lost 4 bases to trimming and J lost 10 bases; unmatched junction nucleotides: 7. CDR3 nucleotide sequence: TGTGCCAGCAGCTATGGACTAGCGGGAGTTGGAGAGCAGTTCTTC. This translates into CASSYGLAGVGEQFF.

The J gene is TRBJ2-7, the V gene TRBV28; 8 nucleotides agree with TRBD2. This CDR3 region has 12 residues. Germline V gene sequence: CDR1 MDHEN, CDR2 SYDVKM. The ends lost 7 bases at V and 3 bases at J; junction bases unmatched: 2. The DNA of the CDR3 is TGTGCCAGCAATCGGGGGGGCTACGAGCAGTACTTC. This encodes CASNRGGYEQYF.

The chain carries TRBV5-1 and TRBJ2-5, with D unclear. The V and J ends lost 1 base and 5 bases respectively, with 6 bases between them. The CDR3 has 12 amino acids. CDR1 is SGHRS, CDR2 YFSETQ, per germline. CDR3 DNA: TGCGCCAGCAGCTTGTTAGATGAGACCCAGTACTTC. It is translated as CASSLLDETQYF.

This clone was detected only once. The chain joins TRBV4-1 to TRBJ1-5; D is possibly TRBD1 (5 bases). V was cut by 4 bases and J by 6 bases, with 13 bases left in between. From germline, CDR1 is MGHRA and CDR2 YSYEKL. There are 14 residues in the CDR3. Here the CDR3 reads CASSLTRARQPQHF. The CDR3 DNA follows: TGCGCCAGCAGCCTAACCAGGGCACGTCAGCCCCAGCATTTT.

The gene calls are TRBV5-6 and TRBJ2-3; 10 bases are shared with TRBD2. Unmatched junction bases numbered 2, after V lost 5 bases and J lost 5 bases. This CDR3 has 13 residues. Germline CDR1 SGHDT, CDR2 YYEEEE. CDR3 residues: CASRVAGGDTQYF. The CDR3 coding sequence is TGTGCCAGCAGAGTAGCGGGAGGAGATACGCAGTATTTT. The entire variable domain, with the rest obtained from reference TRBV5-6 and TRBJ2-3, is as follows: DAGVTQSPTHLIKTRGQQVTLRCSPKSGHDTVSWYQQALGQGPQFIFQYYEEEERQRGNFPDRFSGHQFPNYSSELNVNALLLGDSALYLCASRVAGGDTQYFGPGTRLTVL.

The chain links TRBV19 to TRBJ1-1; 7 nucleotides align to TRBD1. Unmatched junction bases numbered 6, after V lost 4 bases and J lost 4 bases. Germline assignment: CDR1 LNHDA and CDR2 SQIVND (reference sequence). This CDR3 is 14 amino acids long. This chain's CDR3 is CASSTTGVTTEAFF. As DNA, the CDR3 is TGTGCCAGTAGTACCACAGGGGTTACCACTGAAGCTTTCTTT.

The J gene is TRBJ2-3, the V gene TRBV2; D might be TRBD2 (5 bases). The CDR3 runs to 15 residues. Germline lookup yields CDR1 SNHLY and CDR2 FYNNEI. The V gene lost 5 bases and the J gene lost 0 bases, with 12 bases spanning the gap. The CDR3 coding sequence is TGTGCCAGCAGTCAGCAGCGGTCAAGCACAGATACGCAGTATTTT. Protein sequence: CASSQQRSSTDTQYF.

The chain has TRBV15 and TRBJ1-2; the match to TRBD1 covers 10 bases. V shed 5 bases and J 4 bases; nucleotides not matched to a gene: 7. The CDR3 runs to 15 residues. CDR1 is LNHNV, CDR2 YYDKDF, per germline (reference sequence). In DNA form, the CDR3 reads TGTGCCACCAGCTCCCGGACAGGGGGTATCTATGGCTACACCTTC. Its translation: CATSSRTGGIYGYTF.